The clone carrying this TCR beta chain occurred a few times. The antigen is not known. Germline values: CDR1 MGHRA, CDR2 YSYEKL. The CDR3 contains 14 residues. This specimen comes from a study of T cell repertoires in cytomegalovirus infection. Study background: Selection of CMV epitopes for the study included recently identified HLA-C-restricted and well-studied HLA-B-restricted ones.

In TCRdb, the reads were re-called with MiXCR into one record per CDR3 protein. Counted here are about 830,000 distinct CDR3 sequences, 32% occurring once; the ten biggest clones make up about an eighth. General observations from the study: Public TCR beta family frequency separated CMV-and-HLA carriers, including in an independent cohort.

This sample comprised cultured CD8+ T cells from PBMCs, obtained from culture after CMV antigen stimulation. This TCR was recovered from a human donor in good health (CMV status not recorded). Some clones in this sample may be carry-over from other donors' samples. The chain uses TRBV4-1 and TRBJ1-3; D is unresolved. CDR3 residues: CATTGEPSGNTIYF. The CDR3 DNA follows: TGCGCTACCACCGGGGAACCTTCTGGAAACACCATATATTTT.